Listed below are T cell receptor beta chains from one sample, sequenced in a study of blood T cell repertoires in COVID-19. This table comes from immunoSEQ multiplex PCR, and its TCRdb copy is limited to in-frame clones, with some not included. The sample comprises 250,000 to 350,000 clones, 85% of which are singletons, and roughly 2.5% rests with the top ten. Specimen: PBMCs or T cells enriched from blood (not recorded which). Receptors originate from a woman between 50 and 59 years old who had recovered from COVID-19. The CDR3 runs from the conserved cysteine through the conserved F or W. A D gene is named only where the DNA matches it firmly. For some rows the clone size is stated as once, few or many, or as a class when expanded; others skip it.

>TRBV10-3|once|TRBD1|TRBJ1-2
CAISRDRGNLHGYTF
TGTGCCATCAGTAGAGACAGGGGTAACCTTCATGGCTACACCTTC
>TRBV7-3|-|-|TRBJ2-1
CASSLTGSNEQFF
TGTGCCAGCAGCTTAACTGGCAGCAATGAGCAGTTCTTC
>TRBV5-5|-|-|TRBJ1-6
CASSLEQGGSPLHF
TGTGCCAGCAGCTTGGAGCAGGGAGGCTCACCCCTCCACTTT
>TRBV2|-|TRBD1|TRBJ1-1
CASRGQGLYTEAFF
TGTGCCAGCAGGGGACAGGGTCTCTACACTGAAGCTTTCTTT
>TRBV5-1|-|-|TRBJ1-1
CASSLLREERRTEAFF
TGCGCCAGCAGCTTATTAAGGGAGGAAAGGAGGACTGAAGCTTTCTTT
>TRBV10-3|-|TRBD2|TRBJ2-7
CAISEPPGLAGWEQYF
TGTGCCATCAGTGAACCTCCGGGACTAGCGGGATGGGAGCAGTACTTC
>TRBV9|-|-|TRBJ1-6
CASSVELQAINSPLHF
TGTGCCAGCAGCGTAGAGCTCCAAGCGATTAATTCACCCCTCCACTTT
>TRBV14|-|-|TRBJ1-3
CASSQWQGISGNTIYF
TGTGCCAGCAGCCAATGGCAGGGCATCTCTGGAAACACCATATATTTT
>TRBV23-1|once|-|TRBJ1-3
CTDRGPRDTIYF
TGCACCGATAGGGGCCCTAGGGACACCATATATTTT
>TRBV28|-|-|TRBJ2-5
CASSEGSQETQYF
TGTGCCAGCAGTGAAGGGAGTCAAGAGACCCAGTACTTC
>TRBV6-4|-|-|TRBJ1-1
CASITTQGKGTEAFF
TGTGCCAGCATTACCACCCAGGGGAAAGGTACTGAAGCTTTCTTT
>TRBV7-9|-|TRBD1|TRBJ1-3
CAITGDRVTGNTIYF
TGTGCCATTACGGGGGACAGGGTAACTGGAAACACCATATATTTT
>TRBV25-1|-|-|TRBJ1-4
CASSDPGRRMFF
TGTGCCAGCAGTGATCCGGGGAGGCGAATGTTTTTT
>TRBV7-6|-|TRBD1|TRBJ2-1
CASSLKSGTGAGNEQFF
TGTGCCAGCAGCTTAAAGTCGGGGACAGGGGCTGGCAATGAGCAGTTCTTC
>TRBV7-2|-|-|TRBJ2-2
CASSFLGIRSTGELFF
TGTGCCAGCAGCTTCCTCGGTATCAGGTCAACCGGGGAGCTGTTTTTT
>TRBV6-5|few|TRBD1|TRBJ2-5
CASLYRGRGETQYF
TGTGCCAGCCTTTACAGGGGACGGGGTGAGACCCAGTACTTC
>TRBV20-1|-|-|TRBJ1-1
CSARVIHEAFF
TGCAGTGCTAGAGTCATTCATGAAGCTTTCTTT
>TRBV5-4|-|-|TRBJ1-1
CASSSEWNTEAFF
TGTGCCAGCAGCTCTGAGTGGAACACTGAAGCTTTCTTT
>TRBV15|-|-|TRBJ1-2
CATSRDMGHAGYTF
TGTGCCACCAGCAGAGATATGGGACATGCCGGCTACACCTTC
>TRBV27|-|-|TRBJ1-5
CASRYGAYSNQPQHF
TGTGCCAGTAGATATGGAGCTTATAGCAATCAGCCCCAGCATTTT
>TRBV7-2|once|-|TRBJ1-2
CASSLNHPGKVGYTF
TGTGCCAGCAGCTTAAATCACCCAGGGAAGGTTGGCTACACCTTC
>TRBV9|once|-|TRBJ1-6
CASSTSRPPLHF
TGTGCCAGCAGCACCAGTCGTCCACCCCTCCACTTT
>TRBV10-1|once|-|TRBJ2-1
CASSSGNEQFF
TGCGCCAGCAGTTCAGGGAATGAGCAGTTCTTC
>TRBV5-5|once|TRBD2|TRBJ2-5
CASSFLAAGGQETQYF
TGTGCCAGCAGCTTCTTAGCCGCGGGGGGCCAAGAGACCCAGTACTTC
>TRBV7-2|-|-|TRBJ1-1
CASSPRMENTEAFF
TGTGCCAGCAGCCCGCGGATGGAGAACACTGAAGCTTTCTTT
>TRBV7-3|-|-|TRBJ2-3
CASSLNREDTQYF
TGTGCCAGCAGCTTAAACAGGGAGGATACGCAGTATTTT
>TRBV30|-|TRBD1|TRBJ1-6
CAWSVDRAVSPLHF
TGTGCCTGGAGTGTAGACAGGGCGGTTTCACCCCTCCACTTT
>TRBV18|-|TRBD1|TRBJ2-7
CASSPRQGAASEQYF
TGTGCCAGCTCACCACGACAGGGGGCAGCGTCCGAGCAGTACTTC
>TRBV11-2|-|-|TRBJ2-2
CASSARDTFPPNTGELFF
TGTGCCAGCAGCGCCCGGGACACCTTCCCCCCGAACACCGGGGAGCTGTTTTTT
>TRBV7-9|-|TRBD1|TRBJ2-5
CASSSGTGGQETQYF
TGTGCCAGCAGCTCCGGGACAGGAGGCCAAGAGACCCAGTACTTC
>TRBV10-3|-|TRBD2|TRBJ2-3
CAISEPRGLAGSTDTQYF
TGTGCCATCAGTGAGCCTCGGGGACTAGCGGGGAGCACAGATACGCAGTATTTT
>TRBV7-2|-|-|TRBJ1-4
CASSFGGQGEKLFF
TGTGCCAGCAGCTTCGGGGGGCAGGGCGAAAAACTGTTTTTT
>TRBV4-1|few|-|TRBJ2-1
CASSQDPPPGYNEQFF
TGCGCCAGCAGCCAAGATCCCCCCCCCGGGTACAATGAGCAGTTCTTC
>TRBV5-1|-|TRBD1|TRBJ2-3
CASSLWTGQVDTQYF
TGCGCCAGCAGCTTGTGGACAGGGCAAGTAGATACGCAGTATTTT
>TRBV30|-|TRBD1|TRBJ2-3
CAWMTGITDTQYF
TGTGCCTGGATGACAGGGATCACAGATACGCAGTATTTT
>TRBV5-4|-|TRBD1|TRBJ1-4
CASSFSAGGTNEKLFF
TGTGCCAGCAGCTTCTCCGCAGGGGGAACTAATGAAAAACTGTTTTTT
>TRBV7-6|once|TRBD2|TRBJ2-5
CASSFASGVETQYF
TGTGCCAGCAGCTTTGCTAGCGGGGTGGAGACCCAGTACTTC
>TRBV9|-|-|TRBJ1-4
CASSAYGRSLNEKLFF
TGTGCCAGCAGCGCCTACGGGAGGAGTTTAAATGAAAAACTGTTTTTT
>TRBV6-1|few|-|TRBJ1-1
CASSESVNTEAFF
TGTGCCAGCAGTGAGAGCGTGAACACTGAAGCTTTCTTT
>TRBV5-1|-|-|TRBJ1-2
CASSLDTGYGYTF
TGCGCCAGCAGCTTGGACACAGGGTATGGCTACACCTTC
>TRBV28|-|-|TRBJ1-2
CASSSGTTPGYTF
TGTGCCAGCAGCTCCGGGACAACGCCTGGCTACACCTTC
>TRBV4-2|-|TRBD2|TRBJ2-7
CASSQDIAGVFLEQYF
TGTGCCAGCAGCCAAGATATAGCGGGAGTGTTTCTCGAGCAGTACTTC